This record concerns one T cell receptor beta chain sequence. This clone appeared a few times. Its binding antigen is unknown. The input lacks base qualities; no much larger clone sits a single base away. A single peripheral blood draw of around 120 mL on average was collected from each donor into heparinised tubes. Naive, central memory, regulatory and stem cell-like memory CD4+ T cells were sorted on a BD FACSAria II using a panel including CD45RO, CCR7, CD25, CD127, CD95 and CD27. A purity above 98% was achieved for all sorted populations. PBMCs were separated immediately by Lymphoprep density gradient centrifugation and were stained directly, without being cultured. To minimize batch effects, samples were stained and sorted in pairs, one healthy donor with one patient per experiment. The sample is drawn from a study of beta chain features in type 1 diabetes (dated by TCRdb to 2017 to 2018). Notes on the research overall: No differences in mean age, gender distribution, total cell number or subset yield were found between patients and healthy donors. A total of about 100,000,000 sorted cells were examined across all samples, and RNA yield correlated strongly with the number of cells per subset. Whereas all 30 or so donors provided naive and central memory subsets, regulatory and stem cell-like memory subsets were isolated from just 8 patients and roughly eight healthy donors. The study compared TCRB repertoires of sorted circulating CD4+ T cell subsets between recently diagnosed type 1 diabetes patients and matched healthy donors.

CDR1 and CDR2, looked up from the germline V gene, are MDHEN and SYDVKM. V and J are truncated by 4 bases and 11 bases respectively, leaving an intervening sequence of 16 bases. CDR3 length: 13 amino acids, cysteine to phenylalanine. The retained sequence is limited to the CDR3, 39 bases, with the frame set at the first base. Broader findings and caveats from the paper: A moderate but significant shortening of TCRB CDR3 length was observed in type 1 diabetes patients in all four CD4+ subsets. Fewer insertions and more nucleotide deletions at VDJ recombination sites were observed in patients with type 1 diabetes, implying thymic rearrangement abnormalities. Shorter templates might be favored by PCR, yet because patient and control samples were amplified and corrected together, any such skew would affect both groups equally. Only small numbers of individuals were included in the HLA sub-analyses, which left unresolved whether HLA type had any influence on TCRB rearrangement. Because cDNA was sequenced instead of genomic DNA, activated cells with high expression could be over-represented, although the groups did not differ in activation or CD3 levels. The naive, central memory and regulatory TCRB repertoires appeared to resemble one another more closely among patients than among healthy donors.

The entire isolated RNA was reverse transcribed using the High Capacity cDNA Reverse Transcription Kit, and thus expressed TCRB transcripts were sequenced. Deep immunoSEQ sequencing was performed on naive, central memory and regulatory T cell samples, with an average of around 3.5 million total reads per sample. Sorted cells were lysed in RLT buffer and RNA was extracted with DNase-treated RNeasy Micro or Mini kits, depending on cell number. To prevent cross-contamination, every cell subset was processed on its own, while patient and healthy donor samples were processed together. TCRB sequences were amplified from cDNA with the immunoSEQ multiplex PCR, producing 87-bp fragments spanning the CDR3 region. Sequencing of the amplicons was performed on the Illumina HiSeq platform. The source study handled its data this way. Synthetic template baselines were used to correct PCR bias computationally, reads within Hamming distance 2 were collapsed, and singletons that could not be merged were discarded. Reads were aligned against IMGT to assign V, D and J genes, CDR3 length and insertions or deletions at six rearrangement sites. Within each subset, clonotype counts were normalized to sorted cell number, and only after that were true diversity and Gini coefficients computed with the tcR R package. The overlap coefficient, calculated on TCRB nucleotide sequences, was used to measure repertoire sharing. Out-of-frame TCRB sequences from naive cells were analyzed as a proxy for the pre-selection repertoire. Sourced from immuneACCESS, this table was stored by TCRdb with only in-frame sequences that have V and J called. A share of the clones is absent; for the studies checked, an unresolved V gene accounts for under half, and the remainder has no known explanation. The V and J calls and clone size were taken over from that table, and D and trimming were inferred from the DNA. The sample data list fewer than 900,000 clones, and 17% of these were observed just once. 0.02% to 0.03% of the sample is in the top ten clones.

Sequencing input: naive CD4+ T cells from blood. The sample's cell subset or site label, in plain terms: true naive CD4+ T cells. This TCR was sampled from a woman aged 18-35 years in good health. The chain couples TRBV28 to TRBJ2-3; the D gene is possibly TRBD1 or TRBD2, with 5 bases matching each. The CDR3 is CASSSVRGAGQYF. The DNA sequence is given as TGTGCCAGCAGTTCAGTAAGGGGTGCGGGGCAGTATTTT.